Listed here are 14 T cell receptor beta chains from one sample, sequenced in a study of cytomegalovirus exposure and HLA in healthy donors. The PCR ran on 60 Vbeta and 13 Jbeta primers. Clones were read by immunoSEQ multiplex PCR, and TCRdb kept only the in-frame ones, dropping some. In the table there are about 140,000 clones, roughly three quarters of which are singletons. The sequencing input was PBMCs. Receptor source: a woman aged 40-49 years in good health and CMV-seronegative.

This sequence joins TRBV7-9 and TRBJ2-1, with D perhaps matching TRBD2 (6 bases). Trimming removed 5 bases from V and 6 bases from J, with 17 bases in between. CDR1 and CDR2 (germline): SEHNR, FQNEAQ (reference sequence). The CDR3 is made up of 15 amino acids. The CDR3 loop reads CASSGGTSPINEQFF. CDR3 nucleotides: TGTGCCAGCAGCGGCGGGACGTCCCCCATCAATGAGCAGTTCTTC.

The chain links TRBV7-2 to TRBJ2-7; no reliable D call. Germline CDR1 SGHTA, CDR2 FQGNSA. The CDR3 is made up of 12 amino acids. The V gene lost 1 base and the J gene lost 6 bases, with 7 bases spanning the gap. The CDR3 bases are TGTGCCAGCAGCTTAGTGGCGGTCGAGCAGTACTTC. This gives the protein CASSLVAVEQYF.

The CDR3 loop reads CASSHGQGSGNTIYF. The CDR3 coding sequence is TGTGCCAGCAGTCACGGGCAGGGGTCTGGAAACACCATATATTTT. The chain links TRBV6-6 to TRBJ1-3, with D maybe TRBD1 (6 bases). CDR1 and CDR2 (germline): MNHNY, SVGAGI (reference sequence). V dropped 5 bases and J dropped 1 base, with 12 bases sitting between them. This CDR3 region has 15 residues.

This CDR3 reads CASMLAGNNEQFF. The CDR3 bases are TGTGCCAGCATGCTAGCGGGAAACAATGAGCAGTTCTTC. V gene TRBV6-1 combines with J gene TRBJ2-1; 9 bases are shared with TRBD2. Germline assignment: CDR1 MNHNS and CDR2 SASEGT. This CDR3 region has 13 residues. V trimming: 7 bases; J trimming: 5 bases; junction bases outside the gene matches: 3.

This clone was recorded once. The DNA for the CDR3 is TGTGCCAGCAGCTTAGCAGGGGGCGAGAACACTGAAGCTTTCTTT. It is translated as CASSLAGGENTEAFF. The chain combines TRBV7-2 with TRBJ1-1, with 7 bases that match TRBD1. The junction had 2 bases not matched to a gene; V was cut back by 0 bases and J by 1 base. The CDR3 consists of 15 residues. Germline assignment: CDR1 SGHTA and CDR2 FQGNSA. The variable domain in full, with the rest retrieved from reference TRBV7-2 and TRBJ1-1, is GAGVSQSPSNKVTEKGKDVELRCDPISGHTALYWYRQSLGQGLEFLIYFQGNSAPDKSGLPSDRFSAERTGGSVSTLTIQRTQQEDSAVYLCASSLAGGENTEAFFGQGTRLTVV.

The rearrangement joins TRBV4-3 to TRBJ2-7; 9 positions agree with TRBD1. The V segment lost 0 bases and the J segment 5 bases; nucleotides outside the gene matches: 11. The V gene's germline CDR1 is LGHNA and CDR2 YSLEER. This CDR3 spans 17 amino acids. Here the CDR3 DNA reads TGCGCCAGCAGCCAAGACTACCTAGGACAGGGGAGAAACGAGCAGTACTTC. Its protein product is CASSQDYLGQGRNEQYF.

The rearrangement links TRBV11-2 to TRBJ1-6; D perhaps matches TRBD1 (6 bases). The length of the CDR3 is 14 residues. Germline loops: CDR1 SGHAT, CDR2 FQNNGV. V was cut by 5 bases and J by 7 bases, with 12 bases left in between. CDR3 sequence reads: CASSHSQGNSPLHF. CDR3 sequence (DNA): TGTGCCAGCAGCCACTCCCAGGGGAATTCACCCCTCCACTTT.

In its sample, this clone was seen once. The chain links TRBV6-6 to TRBJ1-5; no definite D call. Germline CDR1 and CDR2: MNHNY and SVGAGI (reference sequence). CDR3 length equals 14 residues. The V end was cut by 1 base, the J end by 2 bases, with 6 bases between. The CDR3 bases are TGTGCCAGCAGTTACTTTTCTGGCAATCAGCCCCAGCATTTT. It is translated as CASSYFSGNQPQHF.

The chain carries TRBV30 and TRBJ1-1; no clear D. This CDR3 comprises 13 residues. The V and J ends lost 4 bases and 2 bases respectively, with 11 bases between them. CDR1 and CDR2 (germline): GTSNPN, SVGIG (reference sequence). The CDR3 DNA follows: TGTGCCTGGAAGGTCACAGAAAACACTGAAGCTTTCTTT. Translating gives CAWKVTENTEAFF. Drawing the rest from reference TRBV30 and TRBJ1-1, the complete variable domain is SQTIHQWPATLVQPVGSPLSLECTVEGTSNPNLYWYRQAAGRGLQLLFYSVGIGQISSEVPQNLSASRPQDRQFILSSKKLLLSDSGFYLCAWKVTENTEAFFGQGTRLTVV.

The chain is built from TRBV30 and TRBJ1-1; TRBD1 matches 8 bases. V shed 4 bases, J shed 2 bases, and the junction held 9 bases outside the gene matches. Germline V lookup: CDR1 GTSNPN, CDR2 SVGIG (reference sequence). This CDR3 spans 15 amino acids. The CDR3 sequence is CAWMDRAIGNTEAFF. The CDR3 region has the DNA TGTGCCTGGATGGACAGGGCCATCGGAAACACTGAAGCTTTCTTT. Variable domain in full (rest from reference TRBV30 and TRBJ1-1): SQTIHQWPATLVQPVGSPLSLECTVEGTSNPNLYWYRQAAGRGLQLLFYSVGIGQISSEVPQNLSASRPQDRQFILSSKKLLLSDSGFYLCAWMDRAIGNTEAFFGQGTRLTVV.

The chain is built from TRBV4-1 and TRBJ2-1; 11 nucleotides align to TRBD2. CDR3 length: 16 residues. The V gene end was trimmed by 3 bases and the J gene end by 6 bases; junction bases not matched to a gene: 7. Germline CDR1 is MGHRA and CDR2 is YSYEKL. CDR3 protein: CASSQLAGGPSNEQFF. The CDR3 bases are TGCGCCAGCAGCCAGTTAGCGGGAGGGCCTAGCAATGAGCAGTTCTTC.

V usage is TRBV12-5 and J usage is TRBJ2-1; no clear D. With 0 bases removed from V and 1 base from J, the gap between germline ends came to 13 bases. The CDR3 totals 17 residues. Germline CDR1 LGHNT, CDR2 FRNRAP. The CDR3 loop is CASGLVVAALSYNEQFF. CDR3 bases: TGTGCTAGTGGTTTGGTAGTGGCGGCGCTTTCCTACAATGAGCAGTTCTTC.

The count of this clone is one. V and J are TRBV4-2 and TRBJ2-3; TRBD2 agrees at 10 bases. CDR1 and CDR2 (germline): LGHNA, YNFKEQ. J gave up 1 base and V 0 bases, and 1 base lay outside the gene matches. The CDR3 is made up of 16 amino acids. The DNA for the CDR3 is TGTGCCAGCAGCCAAGATCTAGCGGGGGGCACAGATACGCAGTATTTT. Encoded protein: CASSQDLAGGTDTQYF.

Written as DNA, the CDR3 is TGTGCCACCAGCAGAGGGGACGGGGGAGAGACCCAGTACTTC. This translates into CATSRGDGGETQYF. The rearrangement links TRBV15 to TRBJ2-5; possibly TRBD2 for D (6 bases). This CDR3 has 14 residues. Per germline, CDR1 LNHNV and CDR2 YYDKDF (reference sequence). V gave up 1 base and J gave up 4 bases, with 10 bases separating them. Using reference TRBV15 and TRBJ2-5 for the parts outside the CDR3, the full variable domain is DAMVIQNPRYQVTQFGKPVTLSCSQTLNHNVMYWYQQKSSQAPKLLFHYYDKDFNNEADTPDNFQSRRPNTSFCFLDIRSPGLGDTAMYLCATSRGDGGETQYFGPGTRLLVL.